This T cell receptor (beta chain) stems from a study of blood T cell repertoires in COVID-19. Sequencing used immunoSEQ multiplex PCR; TCRdb keeps in-frame clones, though not all of them. Here the sample spans some 130,000 clones, approximately 85% being singletons. Trimming took off 6 bases at V and 2 bases at J, with 14 bases between the two ends. CDR1 and CDR2 from the germline V gene are SNHLY and FYNNEI. The CDR3 has 15 amino acids. Sequenced material: peripheral blood. This rearrangement joins TRBV2 to TRBJ1-5, with D possibly being TRBD1 (6 bases). The clonotype was recovered from a human donor in a cohort sampled during active COVID-19. The CDR3 protein is CASSKVQGGNQPQHF. The CDR3 DNA reads as TGTGCCAGCAGCAAAGTACAGGGAGGCAATCAGCCCCAGCATTTT.